Reported below is one TCR beta chain. Other DNA sequences in the sample encode the same CDR3. Authors' data handling: Amplification of reference gene primers provided the estimated nucleated cell counts. Assay: immunoSEQ multiplex PCR; the TCRdb copy retains only in-frame clones and omits some. D and trimming were read from the DNA, whereas the V and J calls and clone size are those reported in that table. This table holds a few hundred thousand clones, around 85% found once. This sample was taken from a study of blood T cell repertoires in COVID-19. On the study more broadly: Sites across the United States, Italy and Spain contributed samples from acute and convalescent COVID-19. In each case, the material was cDNA or gDNA derived from T cells, B-cell-depleted T cells, or PBMCs.

Sample: peripheral blood. The origin of this receptor is a woman in her 50s with acute or convalescent COVID-19.

The CDR3 nucleotides are TGTGCCAGTACCCCAGGGGGGAACTATGGCTACACCTTC. This encodes CASTPGGNYGYTF. This chain links TRBV19 with TRBJ1-2, with 7 bases that match TRBD1. Germline CDR1 LNHDA, CDR2 SQIVND (reference sequence). Unmatched junction bases numbered 4, after V lost 7 bases and J lost 2 bases. CDR3 length: 13 residues.